This TCR beta chain was recovered during a study of T-cell memory formation after mild COVID-19. The CDR3 is made up of 17 amino acids. Unmatched junction bases numbered 11, after V lost 0 bases and J lost 4 bases. Germline V CDR1 and CDR2: MNHEY, SVGAGI. TCRdb analysed the 5' RACE reads with MiXCR anew, one entry per CDR3 protein. The sample shows fewer than 250,000 distinct CDR3 sequences, around 30% of them seen only once. The sequence derives from an adult woman who had mild COVID-19 (a few samples of this study predate the infection). Cell type and time point are not known. Sequencing was performed on PBMCs or a T cell subset sorted from them (not recorded which). V usage is TRBV6-5 and J usage is TRBJ2-7; 8 nucleotides agree with TRBD1. CDR3 in DNA: TGTGCCAGCAGTTACTCTCAGTTTTGGACAGGGAATTACGAGCAGTACTTC. This sequence encodes CASSYSQFWTGNYEQYF.